The subject of this entry is one TCR beta chain. The antigen this receptor binds is unknown. One base away there is no much larger clone; base qualities are not given. The record originates from a study of CD8+ T cells in alopecia areata (dated by TCRdb to 2017 to 2018). Study-level background: Treated patients were enrolled in an open-label pilot trial of oral tofacitinib, 5 to 10 mg twice daily, for moderate-to-severe alopecia areata. Patients stayed on tofacitinib for 6 to 18 months and then had 6 months of follow-up off drug so that delayed response and recurrence could be assessed. For the treated patients, the SALT score, which quantifies what percentage of scalp surface area is affected, served as the measure of disease severity. The study used high-throughput TCRbeta sequencing to examine T cell clonal expansion in alopecia areata, in both the C3H/HeJ mouse model and human patients. On the human side, TCRbeta sequencing was run on scalp tissue and on sorted CD4+ and CD8+ peripheral blood T cells from healthy controls and from alopecia areata patients with either patchy or totalis/universalis disease. Patients on tofacitinib were biopsied at baseline and after 4 and 24 weeks of treatment, and several of the patients also had a later scalp biopsy. Scalp clonality was compared among normal scalp (n=4), patchy alopecia areata scalp (n=8), and alopecia totalis/universalis scalp (n=8). RNA was obtained with the PAXgene miRNA kit for fixed scalp, the miRNeasy kit for PBMCs, and the RNeasy kit for mouse skin. immunoSEQ multiplex PCR using 35 Vbeta forward primers and 13 Jbeta reverse primers was used to amplify TCRbeta CDR3 regions. Beyond this particular receptor, the publication reports: Tofacitinib significantly decreased scalp clonality and the number of expanded CD8+ clones among the top 100 scalp clones. Shared TCR sequences between patients were less evident than in mice, which may be partly attributable to HLA diversity in the patient population. Because the treated cohort was small and had only one nonresponder, larger studies are needed to examine links between baseline CD8+ expansion and response. Compared with normal scalp, lesional scalp, particularly in alopecia totalis/universalis, had higher clonality and more expanded CD8+ clones, which suggests antigenic drive. Scalp TCR repertoire analysis is complicated because resident alphabeta T cells in normal human skin are also sequenced, whereas mouse skin is dominated by gammadelta T cells. During tofacitinib treatment, many expanded lesional clones remained in scalp and blood, and this persistence may partly explain relapse after treatment is stopped.

Counted from cysteine to phenylalanine, this CDR3 has 15 amino acids. CDR3 DNA only is kept here, 45 bases in frame from base 1. Germline trimming amounts to 6 bases on V and 4 bases on J, with 10 as the count of junction bases outside the gene matches. CDR1 and CDR2 were assigned from the germline V gene as SGHRS and YFSETQ. Library creation used the immunoSEQ multiplex PCR assay. For TCR sequencing, RNA was extracted from every sample and reverse transcribed into cDNA to serve as template. First-strand cDNA was synthesized with SuperScript III using a 2:1 mix of oligo-dT and random hexamers. A synthetic immune receptor repertoire was used to gauge amplification bias, and whatever bias remained was removed computationally. Regarding the original processing steps: Raw reads were preprocessed for error removal, and CDR3 was defined according to IMGT conventions as running from the conserved cysteine to phenylalanine. Clonality was computed as 1 minus the Shannon entropy, with the entropy normalized by log2 of the number of productive unique TCRs. Whether scalp clones were CD4 or CD8 was inferred by matching scalp TCRbeta sequences against CD4 and CD8 repertoires sorted from blood. This immuneACCESS table, as held by TCRdb, lists in-frame sequences with V and J called but not all clones. Of the missing ones, under half trace to an unresolved V gene in checked studies; the others have no known cause. That table furnishes V, J and clone size, whereas the DNA furnished D and trimming. In this sample the table shows nearly 200,000 clones, 55% to 75% of which occur a single time. The ten biggest clones cover 5.5% of the sample.

The sample's time point label is to be understood as: about 25 weeks on oral tofacitinib. The label giving this sample's treatment or condition can be read as: oral pan-JAK inhibitor, 5-10 mg twice daily. Lesional scalp punch biopsies and peripheral blood were obtained from alopecia areata patients. PBMCs were isolated by density centrifugation and stained for CD3, CD4 and CD8, after which CD4+ and CD8+ T cells were sorted on a FACSAria. This receptor was identified in a human donor with alopecia areata. The rearrangement combines TRBV5-1 with TRBJ2-1, and 7 junctional nucleotides match TRBD1. Material: CD4+ T cells sorted from blood, obtained at week 24, from a patient treated with tofacitinib. The DNA sequence is given as TGCGCCAGCAACCCTGGCCAGGGGGATTACAATGAGCAGTTCTTC. Its protein product is CASNPGQGDYNEQFF.